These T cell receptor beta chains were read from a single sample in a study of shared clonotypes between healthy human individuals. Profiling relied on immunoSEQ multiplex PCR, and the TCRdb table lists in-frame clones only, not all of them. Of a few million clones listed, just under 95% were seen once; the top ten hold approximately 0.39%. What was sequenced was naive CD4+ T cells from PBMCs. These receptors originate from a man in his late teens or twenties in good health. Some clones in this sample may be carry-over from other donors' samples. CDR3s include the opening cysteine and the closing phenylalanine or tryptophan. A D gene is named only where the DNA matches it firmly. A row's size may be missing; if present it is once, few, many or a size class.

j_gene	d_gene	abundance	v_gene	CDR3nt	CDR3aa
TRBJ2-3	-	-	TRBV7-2	TGTGCCAGCAGCTTCTCAGGTGGTTTAAGCGCAGATACGCAGTATTTT	CASSFSGGLSADTQYF
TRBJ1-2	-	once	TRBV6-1	TGTGCCAGCACGAAGGAGGTTACCTATGGCTACACCTTC	CASTKEVTYGYTF
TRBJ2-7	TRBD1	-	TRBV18	TGTGCCAGCTCACCAACGGTGGGACAGACTCTGGAGCAGTACTTC	CASSPTVGQTLEQYF
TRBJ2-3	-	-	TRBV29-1	TGCAGCGTTGAAGATTTCACAGATACGCAGTATTTT	CSVEDFTDTQYF
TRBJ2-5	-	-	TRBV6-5	TGTGCCAGCAGTTACTCTGTTGTCTACTCCCGGTATCAGTACTTC	CASSYSVVYSRYQYF
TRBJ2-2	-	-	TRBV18	TGTGCCAGCTCAATTACAGTAGCATTTACCGGGGAGCTGTTTTTT	CASSITVAFTGELFF
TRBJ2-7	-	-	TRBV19	TGTGCCAGTAGTACCCAAAGACGGGAAGAGCAGTACTTC	CASSTQRREEQYF
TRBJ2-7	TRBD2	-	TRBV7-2	TGTGCCAGCAGCTGGACTAGCGGGAGTATCTACGAGCAGTACTTC	CASSWTSGSIYEQYF
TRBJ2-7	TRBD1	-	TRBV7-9	TGTGCCAGCAGCACCTCGACAGGGATGACCCTCGAGCAGTACTTC	CASSTSTGMTLEQYF
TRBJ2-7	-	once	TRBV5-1	TGCGCCAGCAGCATAGACACGACCTACGAGCAGTACTTC	CASSIDTTYEQYF